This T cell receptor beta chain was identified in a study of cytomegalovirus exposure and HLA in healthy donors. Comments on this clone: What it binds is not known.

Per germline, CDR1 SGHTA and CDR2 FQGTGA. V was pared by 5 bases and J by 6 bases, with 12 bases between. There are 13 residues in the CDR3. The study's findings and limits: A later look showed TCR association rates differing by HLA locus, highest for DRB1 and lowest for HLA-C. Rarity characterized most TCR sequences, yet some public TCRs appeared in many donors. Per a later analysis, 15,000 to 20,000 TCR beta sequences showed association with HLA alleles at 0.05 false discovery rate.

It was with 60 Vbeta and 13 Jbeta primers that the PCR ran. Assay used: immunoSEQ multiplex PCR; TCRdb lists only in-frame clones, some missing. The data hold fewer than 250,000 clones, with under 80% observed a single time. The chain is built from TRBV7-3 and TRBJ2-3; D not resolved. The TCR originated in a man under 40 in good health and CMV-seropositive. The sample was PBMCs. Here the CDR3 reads CASSPHISDTQYF. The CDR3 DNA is TGTGCCAGCAGCCCACACATATCGGATACGCAGTATTTT.